The rows below give T cell receptor beta chains drawn from one sample of a study of OX40 agonist ivuxolimab in advanced cancers. The data were produced by immunoSEQ multiplex PCR, yet TCRdb's version contains in-frame clones alone and is incomplete. The table lists tens of thousands of clones, approximately 78% of them singletons. The specimen comprised CD4+ or CD8+ T cells sorted from blood, sampled in a trial of the OX40 agonist ivuxolimab. All receptors derive from an adult with an advanced solid tumor such as melanoma, head and neck, liver or kidney cancer. The CDR3 runs from the conserved cysteine through the conserved F or W. A D gene is named only where the DNA matches it firmly. Expanded clones get a size class; other rows say once, few or many, or leave the size out.

NA,TRBV6-6,TRBJ2-2,NA,CASTLGYTGELFF,TGTGCCAGCACACTAGGGTACACCGGGGAGCTGTTTTTT
NA,TRBV6-6,TRBJ2-7,TRBD1,CASSYPRDRGYEQYF,TGTGCCAGCAGTTACCCCCGGGACAGGGGCTACGAGCAGTACTTC
many,TRBV19,TRBJ1-2,NA,CASSISSGTFNYGYTF,TGTGCCAGTAGTATTTCGTCCGGGACCTTTAACTATGGCTACACCTTC
NA,TRBV7-9,TRBJ1-1,NA,CASSPMGGATEAFF,TGTGCCAGCAGCCCAATGGGGGGGGCCACTGAAGCTTTCTTT
once,TRBV6-5,TRBJ1-5,NA,CASSGGGQPQHF,TGTGCCAGCAGTGGGGGAGGTCAGCCCCAGCATTTT
NA,TRBV9,TRBJ2-3,TRBD2,CASSVEGTSGSLDTQYF,TGTGCCAGCAGCGTGGAAGGGACTAGCGGGAGTCTAGATACGCAGTATTTT
NA,TRBV5-1,TRBJ1-2,NA,CASSRGEDYGYTF,TGCGCCAGCAGCCGGGGAGAGGACTATGGCTACACCTTC
NA,TRBV5-1,TRBJ1-6,NA,CASSEQGFDNSPLHF,TGCGCCAGCAGCGAACAGGGTTTTGATAATTCACCCCTCCACTTT
NA,TRBV2,TRBJ2-2,NA,CASRNTNTGELFF,TGTGCCAGCAGAAACACGAACACCGGGGAGCTGTTTTTT
NA,TRBV5-1,TRBJ2-2,NA,CASSLEGRNTGELFF,TGCGCCAGCAGCTTGGAGGGTAGGAACACCGGGGAGCTGTTTTTT
NA,TRBV27,TRBJ1-5,NA,CASSLNPTNSNQPQHF,TGTGCCAGCAGTCTCAATCCAACAAATAGCAATCAGCCCCAGCATTTT
NA,TRBV5-1,TRBJ1-1,TRBD1,CASSLGTVMNTEAFF,TGCGCCAGCAGCTTAGGGACAGTAATGAACACTGAAGCTTTCTTT